A selection of T cell receptor beta chains follows, all from one sample in a study of T cells in Graves' hyperthyroidism and ophthalmopathy. TCRdb itself ran the multiplex PCR reads through MiXCR, one entry per CDR3 protein. The sample lists about 250,000 distinct CDR3 sequences, roughly a quarter occurring once. Sequencing used blood. These receptors came from a woman aged 35 to 49 with Graves' ophthalmopathy. Each CDR3 is given without its conserved first and last residue. Fields, in order: CDR3 protein, V gene.

CDR3 protein: ASSAGDQPQH
V gene: TRBV3-1

CDR3 protein: SVVPKGQYEQY
V gene: TRBV29-1

CDR3 protein: ASSLDTDQETQY
V gene: TRBV7-8

CDR3 protein: ATVRQTNEAF
V gene: TRBV19

CDR3 protein: SARPGPAGDEQY
V gene: TRBV20-1

CDR3 protein: ASSRGNYGYT
V gene: TRBV28

CDR3 protein: ASSQAVQETQY
V gene: TRBV3-1

CDR3 protein: ASNPRENTEAF
V gene: TRBV6-1

CDR3 protein: AWSAQDRGGYT
V gene: TRBV30

CDR3 protein: ASSRGWVQRGVGELF
V gene: TRBV5-1

CDR3 protein: ASSVGTGGYEQY
V gene: TRBV2

CDR3 protein: ASSLAGIGIQY
V gene: TRBV12-3/TRBV12-4

CDR3 protein: AISESGGQGNQPQH
V gene: TRBV10-3

CDR3 protein: ASSQETAAWEQPQH
V gene: TRBV4-2

CDR3 protein: ASSPISLGIFGTEAF
V gene: TRBV12-3/TRBV12-4

CDR3 protein: ASSSTGAIYEQY
V gene: TRBV7-3

CDR3 protein: ASSFGTGGPRTEAF
V gene: TRBV6-5

CDR3 protein: SVHLRRELF
V gene: TRBV29-1

CDR3 protein: ASSLSPGAPETQY
V gene: TRBV27

CDR3 protein: ASSYLLAREQY
V gene: TRBV6-5

CDR3 protein: SAPPGTLNTEAF
V gene: TRBV20-1

CDR3 protein: ASSPQGAGSYEQY
V gene: TRBV18

CDR3 protein: ASSPTPPGTSSQETQY
V gene: TRBV6-5

CDR3 protein: ASSYNTYTEAF
V gene: TRBV6-5

CDR3 protein: ASSQWTEAF
V gene: TRBV6-1

CDR3 protein: ASSSAAGGTEAF
V gene: TRBV6-5

CDR3 protein: ASTADGANYGYT
V gene: TRBV28

CDR3 protein: AWKYTGTEAF
V gene: TRBV30

CDR3 protein: ASSQDLRGRTEAF
V gene: TRBV3-1

CDR3 protein: ASSPPAPANYGYT
V gene: TRBV19

CDR3 protein: ASSESASGQPQH
V gene: TRBV25-1

CDR3 protein: ASSQSNTRDRGETQY
V gene: TRBV4-2

CDR3 protein: ASSFEGGGTIY
V gene: TRBV27

CDR3 protein: ASSLGHWPYEQY
V gene: TRBV5-6

CDR3 protein: ASRNPGLAGVEQY
V gene: TRBV6-1

CDR3 protein: ASSLEASYEQY
V gene: TRBV27

CDR3 protein: SASPRTGRYEQY
V gene: TRBV20-1

CDR3 protein: ASRRLLGTDLSSGANVLT
V gene: TRBV7-2

CDR3 protein: ATSDSGIRSNQPQH
V gene: TRBV24-1

CDR3 protein: SARPQETQY
V gene: TRBV20-1

CDR3 protein: ASRKYRDRGSTEAF
V gene: TRBV6-1

CDR3 protein: ASSLSQTHTEAF
V gene: TRBV7-2

CDR3 protein: AWSHNLAAYEQY
V gene: TRBV30

CDR3 protein: ASSLGEPFTPQH
V gene: TRBV7-2

CDR3 protein: ASSGPQNYGYT
V gene: TRBV2

CDR3 protein: ASSQEGAKNIQY
V gene: TRBV4-2

CDR3 protein: ASSIGAPYSNQPQH
V gene: TRBV19

CDR3 protein: ASSWAGGRDGAQY
V gene: TRBV11-2

CDR3 protein: SAPDSWGGQY
V gene: TRBV20-1

CDR3 protein: SAQASNTEAF
V gene: TRBV20-1

CDR3 protein: ASRGRNEAF
V gene: TRBV19

CDR3 protein: ASSRETTDTQY
V gene: TRBV2

CDR3 protein: SVALDRVGANVLT
V gene: TRBV29-1

CDR3 protein: ASSLGQSLRPEAF
V gene: TRBV7-8

CDR3 protein: ASSHRGTQY
V gene: TRBV12-3/TRBV12-4

CDR3 protein: ASKRDLQETQY
V gene: TRBV6-1

CDR3 protein: ASSSGPLYGYT
V gene: TRBV28

CDR3 protein: AISFRLAGGPNEQF
V gene: TRBV10-3

CDR3 protein: AWSTRLETQY
V gene: TRBV30

CDR3 protein: ASRRPGTYEQY
V gene: TRBV13